This TCR beta chain was profiled in a study of shared clonotypes between healthy human individuals (dated by TCRdb to 2018 to 2021). Looking at the study overall: The cohort included three men and two women between 18 and 49 years of age. For each donor, CD4 naive and CD4 memory were each run on three plates, CD8 naive on two plates, and CD8 memory on one plate. Blood TCR repertoires of about 5 healthy adults were deeply sequenced to estimate repertoire size and the extent of clonotype sharing between individuals. Different laboratories and diverse techniques were used to prepare libraries and sequence TCR repertoires, to increase sequencing depth and limit assay-specific biases. Each donor's leukapheresis produced roughly between roughly 0.9 and 9 billion PBMCs.

The donors were healthy, HIV-negative adults with no recently reported acute infections or vaccinations. Every donor was a Caucasian adult living in Nashville, Tennessee, USA. CD4+ T cells were enriched by magnetic negative selection; naive cells were then positively selected on CD45RA, and the negative fraction formed the memory subset. Blood was obtained by leukapheresis, after which PBMCs were separated by Ficoll-Histopaque density gradient centrifugation and cryopreserved in liquid nitrogen vapor phase. Analytical flow cytometry was used to check the purity and quantity of every magnetically sorted T cell population. Genomic DNA was isolated from each sorted fraction and quantified by UV absorbance on a Nanodrop 2000c. CDR1 and CDR2 are drawn from the germline V gene (reference sequence): WNHNN, SYGVQD. Trimming accounts for 2 bases at V and 4 bases at J, while the number of junction bases matched to no gene is 1. Inclusive of the bounding cysteine and phenylalanine, the CDR3 is 14 residues long. The sequence is cut down to CDR3 DNA, 42 bases in frame from base 1.

As to this clone: This clone's antigen is unknown. One base away there is no much larger clone; base qualities are not given.

Using the deep immunoSEQ assay, multiplex PCR amplified TCR CDR3 regions from genomic DNA. Extracted genomic DNA from each cell subset was distributed evenly across all wells of several immunoSEQ 96-well plates, and each plate was treated as a replicate. For sorted subsets, roughly 0.2 ug genomic DNA, equal to 30,000 or so T cell genomes, was loaded into each replicate PCR. The purified libraries were quantified using a Qubit 3.0 fluorometer, sized with a Bioanalyzer 2100, and then quantified again using the KAPA Library Quantification kit. Every immunoSEQ 96-well plate was sequenced on a dedicated single-read 150-cycle Illumina NextSeq 550 flow cell. The published analysis was carried out like this. Because only junctional sequences without quality scores were contained in the immunoSEQ output, filtering matching that applied to full-length reads could not be performed. To assign V/J genes and CDR3, sequences were annotated against IMGT germline references using PyIR, a Python wrapper for IgBLAST v1.9. Any read was removed if the V/J assignment was weak (E-value above 1e-6), the CDR3 was missing, or the read contained stop codons, out-of-frame junctions, or ambiguous translated residues. V3J clonotypes were defined as sequences sharing an identical inferred V gene, J gene, and CDR3 amino acid sequence. To compute the percentage overlap between repertoires, the number of shared unique clonotypes was divided by the size of the smaller repertoire. Repertoire richness was assessed with RTK rarefaction, the Chao1 estimator, and Recon v2.1 estimates of unobserved clonotypes. Generation probabilities were computed with OLGA for all TCRbeta clonotypes obtained by the gDNA method from a few donors. In TCRdb, the immuneACCESS table is reduced to in-frame sequences with V and J assigned. These tables do not hold every clone; where another copy was compared, an unresolved V gene accounts for under half, and the others remain unexplained. V and J calls and clone size come straight from that table; D and trimming were deduced from the DNA. The sample yields 2 million to 2.5 million clones; 85% to 95% were counted once. Of the sample, about 0.36% falls within the top ten clones.

Results the study describes overall, beyond this receptor: The genetic and exposure-history diversity represented was limited by the small number of donors. Estimated clonotype richness was generally larger for naive than for memory subsets. Rarefaction of sorted-subset datasets indicated incomplete sequencing despite the large sequencing depth. Pairwise subsampling led to the expectation that sequencing depth would affect the degree of clonotype sharing among donors. Sampling was restricted to blood, and TCR repertoires in tissues likely differ from the TCR repertoires found in blood. Higher generation probabilities were observed for clonotypes shared by all four sorted-subset donors than for non-shared clonotypes. Across a few donors, about 5% of naive CD4, 3% to 3.5% of naive CD8, 2.3% of memory CD4, and 0.4% of memory CD8 clonotypes were shared.

The V and J genes are TRBV10-1 and TRBJ2-5; the central 10 bases match TRBD1. This TCR was recovered from a man younger than 35 in good health. Some clones in this sample may be carry-over from other donors' samples. Sequenced material: naive CD4+ T cells from PBMCs. Read against the paper, the sample's cell subset or site label means: CD45RA+ positively selected. The nucleotide sequence reads as follows: TGCGCCAGCAGTGAGGGGACAGGGGTAGAGACCCAGTACTTC. The resulting protein is CASSEGTGVETQYF.